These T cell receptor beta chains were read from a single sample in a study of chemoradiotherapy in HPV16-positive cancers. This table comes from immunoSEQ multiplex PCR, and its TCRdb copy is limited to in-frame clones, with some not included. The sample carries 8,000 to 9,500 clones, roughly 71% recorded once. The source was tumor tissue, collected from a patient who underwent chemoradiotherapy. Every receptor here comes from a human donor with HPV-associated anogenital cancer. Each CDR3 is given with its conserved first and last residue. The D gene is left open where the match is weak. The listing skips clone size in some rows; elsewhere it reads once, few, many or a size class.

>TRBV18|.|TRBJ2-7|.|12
TGTGCCAGCTCACCAGGGACAAGCGAGCAGTACTTC
CASSPGTSEQYF
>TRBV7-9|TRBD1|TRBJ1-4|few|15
TGTGCCAGCAGCAGTCGGGACAGGGGAGGAGAAAAACTGTTTTTT
CASSSRDRGGEKLFF
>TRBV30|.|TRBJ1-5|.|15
TGTGCCTGGAGTGGCTTAACAGAACAGAATCAGCCCCAGCATTTT
CAWSGLTEQNQPQHF
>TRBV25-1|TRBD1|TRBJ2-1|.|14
TGTGCCACCCAGGGGGCCAGCTCCTACAATGAGCAGTTCTTC
CATQGASSYNEQFF
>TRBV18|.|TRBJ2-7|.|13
TGTGCCAGCTCACGTGGCTATTCCTACGAGCAGTACTTC
CASSRGYSYEQYF
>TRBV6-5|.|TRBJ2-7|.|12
TGTGCCAGCAGTCCGGACCTCTACGAGCAGTACTTC
CASSPDLYEQYF
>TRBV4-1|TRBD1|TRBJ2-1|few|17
TGCGCCAGCAGCCAAGGTGCCGGGGACAGGAGGGTGGGTGAGCAGTTCTTC
CASSQGAGDRRVGEQFF
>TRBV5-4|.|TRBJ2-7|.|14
TGTGCCAGCAGCTTTTTGACAGTGCCGTACGAGCAGTACTTC
CASSFLTVPYEQYF
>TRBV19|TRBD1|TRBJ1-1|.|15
TGTGCCAGTAGTACCTCGGACAGGGGGACAACTGAAGCTTTCTTT
CASSTSDRGTTEAFF
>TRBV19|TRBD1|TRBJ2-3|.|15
TGTGCCAGTAGTATATGGGGACAGAGCACAGATACGCAGTATTTT
CASSIWGQSTDTQYF
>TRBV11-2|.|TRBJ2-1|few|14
TGTGCCAGCAGCTTAACTGAGCGGTTTAATGAGCAGTTCTTC
CASSLTERFNEQFF
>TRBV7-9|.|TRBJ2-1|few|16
TGTGCCAGCAGCTATCAGGGTGATTACTCCTACAATGAGCAGTTCTTC
CASSYQGDYSYNEQFF
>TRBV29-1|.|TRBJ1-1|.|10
TGCAGCGTTGCCCGGACAGAGGTTAACTTT
CSVARTEVNF
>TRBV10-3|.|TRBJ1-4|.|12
TGTGCCATCAGTGAGTCGGATGAAAAACTGTTTTTT
CAISESDEKLFF
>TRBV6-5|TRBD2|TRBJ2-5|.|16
TGTGCCAGCAGTTTTACTAGCGGGGGGGCCAGAGAGACCCAGTACTTC
CASSFTSGGARETQYF
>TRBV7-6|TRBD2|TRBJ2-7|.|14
TGTGCCAGCAGCTTTGCGGGAGAGGGCTACGAGCAGTACTTC
CASSFAGEGYEQYF
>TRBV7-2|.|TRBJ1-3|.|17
TGTGCCAGCAGCTTATGGGTCAGGGCCGGGTCTGGAAACACCATATATTTT
CASSLWVRAGSGNTIYF
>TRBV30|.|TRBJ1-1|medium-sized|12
TGTGCCTGGAGTAGGGTGAACACTGAAGCTTTCTTT
CAWSRVNTEAFF
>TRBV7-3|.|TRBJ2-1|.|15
TGTGCCAGCAGCTCTAGCGGGACAGGGAGGAATGAGCAGTTCTTC
CASSSSGTGRNEQFF
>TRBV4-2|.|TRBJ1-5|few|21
TGTGCCAGCAGCCCCATAGGACACAGCGGACCAACTTACGATAGCAATCAGCCCCAGCATTTT
CASSPIGHSGPTYDSNQPQHF
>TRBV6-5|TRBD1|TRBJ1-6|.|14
TGTGCCAGCAGCTCCCCAGGGGGCCGGCTGACCCTCCACTTT
CASSSPGGRLTLHF
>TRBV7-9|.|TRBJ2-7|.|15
TGTGCCAGCAGCCGGGGACAAAGTTCGTCCTACGAGCAGTACTTC
CASSRGQSSSYEQYF
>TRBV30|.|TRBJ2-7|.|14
TGTGCCTGGACTGGGGACCCCTCCTCCTACGAGCAGTACTTC
CAWTGDPSSYEQYF
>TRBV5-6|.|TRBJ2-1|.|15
TGTGCCAGCAGCTTGGTTAGGGAACTTGACAATGAGCAGTTCTTC
CASSLVRELDNEQFF
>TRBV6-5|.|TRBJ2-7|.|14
TGTGCCAGCAGTTACTCGCATTCCATTTACGAGCAGTACTTC
CASSYSHSIYEQYF
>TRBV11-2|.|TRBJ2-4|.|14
TGTGCCAGCAGCTTAGCCATAGCCAAAAACATTCAGTACTTC
CASSLAIAKNIQYF
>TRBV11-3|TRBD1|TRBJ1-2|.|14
TGTGCCAGCAGCCCCGGGACAGGGGGCAGTGGCTACACCTTC
CASSPGTGGSGYTF
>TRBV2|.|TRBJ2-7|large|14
TGTGCCAGCAGTGTTCGGACAGACGGGTCCGAGCAGTACTTC
CASSVRTDGSEQYF
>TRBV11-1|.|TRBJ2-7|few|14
TGTGCCAGCAAAGGGGCAGGGGCCCCCTACGAGCAGTACTTC
CASKGAGAPYEQYF
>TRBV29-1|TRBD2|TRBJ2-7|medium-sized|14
TGCAGCGTGGTACTAGCGGGAGAGACCCACGAGCAGTACTTC
CSVVLAGETHEQYF
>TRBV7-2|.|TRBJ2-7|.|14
TGTGCCAGCAGCTTATACAGCGGTACGAACGAGCAGTACTTC
CASSLYSGTNEQYF
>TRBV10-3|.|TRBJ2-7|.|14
TGTGCCATCAGTGAGTCGGGGCCGATGTCCGAGCAGTACTTC
CAISESGPMSEQYF